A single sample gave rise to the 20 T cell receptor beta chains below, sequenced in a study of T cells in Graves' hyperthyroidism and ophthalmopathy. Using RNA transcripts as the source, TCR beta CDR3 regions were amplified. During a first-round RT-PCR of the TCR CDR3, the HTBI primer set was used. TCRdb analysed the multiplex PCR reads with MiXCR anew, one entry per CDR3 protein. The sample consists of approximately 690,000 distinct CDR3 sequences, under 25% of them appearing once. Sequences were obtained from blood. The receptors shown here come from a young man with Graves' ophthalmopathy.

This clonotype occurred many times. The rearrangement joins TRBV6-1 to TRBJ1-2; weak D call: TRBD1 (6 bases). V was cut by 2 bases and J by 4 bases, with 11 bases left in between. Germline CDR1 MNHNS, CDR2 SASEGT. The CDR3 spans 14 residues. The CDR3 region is CASSEMRTAYGYTF. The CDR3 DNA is TGTGCCAGCAGTGAAATGAGGACAGCCTATGGCTACACCTTC.

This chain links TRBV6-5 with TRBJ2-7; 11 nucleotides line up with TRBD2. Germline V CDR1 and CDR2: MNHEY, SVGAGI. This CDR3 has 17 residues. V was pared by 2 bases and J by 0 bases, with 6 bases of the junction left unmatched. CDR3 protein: CASSYQGLAASSYEQYF. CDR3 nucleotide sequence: TGTGCCAGCAGTTACCAGGGACTAGCGGCCAGCTCCTACGAGCAGTACTTC.

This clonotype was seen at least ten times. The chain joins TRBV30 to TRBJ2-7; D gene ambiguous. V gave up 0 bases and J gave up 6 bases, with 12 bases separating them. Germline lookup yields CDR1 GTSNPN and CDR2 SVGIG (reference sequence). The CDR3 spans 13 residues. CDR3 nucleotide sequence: TGTGCCTGGAGTGTAGGCAGTATTGCCGAGCAGTACTTC. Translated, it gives CAWSVGSIAEQYF.

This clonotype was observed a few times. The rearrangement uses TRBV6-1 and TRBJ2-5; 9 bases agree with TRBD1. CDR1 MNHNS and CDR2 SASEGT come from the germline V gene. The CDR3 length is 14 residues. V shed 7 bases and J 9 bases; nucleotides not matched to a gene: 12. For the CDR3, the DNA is TGTGCCAGCACCATGACAGGGGGTCGGGAGGCCCAGTACTTC. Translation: CASTMTGGREAQYF.

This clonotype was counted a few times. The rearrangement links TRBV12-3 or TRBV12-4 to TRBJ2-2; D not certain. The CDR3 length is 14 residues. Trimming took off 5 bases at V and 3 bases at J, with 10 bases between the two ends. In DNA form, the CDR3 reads TGTGCCAGCAGTCGCCAAATGTACACCGGGGAGCTGTTTTTT. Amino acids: CASSRQMYTGELFF.

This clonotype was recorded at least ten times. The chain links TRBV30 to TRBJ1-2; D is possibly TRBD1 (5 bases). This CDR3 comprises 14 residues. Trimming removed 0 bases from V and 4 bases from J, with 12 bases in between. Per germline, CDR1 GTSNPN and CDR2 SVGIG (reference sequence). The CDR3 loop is CAWSVKGIGYGYTF. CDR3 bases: TGTGCCTGGAGTGTAAAGGGGATTGGCTATGGCTACACCTTC.

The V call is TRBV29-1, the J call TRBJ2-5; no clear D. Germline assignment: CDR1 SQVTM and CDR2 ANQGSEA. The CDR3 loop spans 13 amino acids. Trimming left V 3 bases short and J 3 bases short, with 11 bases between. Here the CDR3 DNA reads TGCAGCGTTGATCCTGCTGTGGAAGAGACCCAGTACTTC. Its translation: CSVDPAVEETQYF.

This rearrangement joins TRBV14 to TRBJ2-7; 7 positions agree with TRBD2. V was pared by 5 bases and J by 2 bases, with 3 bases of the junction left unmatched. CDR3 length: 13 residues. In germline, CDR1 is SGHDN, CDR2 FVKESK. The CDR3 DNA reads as TGTGCCAGCAGCGGGGGGGTGCCCTACGAGCAGTACTTC. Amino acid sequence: CASSGGVPYEQYF.

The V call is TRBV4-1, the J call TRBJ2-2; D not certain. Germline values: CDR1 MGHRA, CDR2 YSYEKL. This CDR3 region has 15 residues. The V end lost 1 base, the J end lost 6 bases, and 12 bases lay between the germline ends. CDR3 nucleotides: TGCGCCAGCAGCCAAGGGCCCAGCCCCTCCGGGGAGCTGTTTTTT. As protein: CASSQGPSPSGELFF.

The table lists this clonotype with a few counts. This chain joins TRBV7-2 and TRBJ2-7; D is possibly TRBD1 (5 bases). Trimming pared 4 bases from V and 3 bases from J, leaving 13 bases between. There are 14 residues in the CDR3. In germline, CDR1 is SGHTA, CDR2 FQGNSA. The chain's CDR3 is CASSSPDTLYEQYF. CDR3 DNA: TGTGCCAGCAGCTCCCCGGACACACTCTACGAGCAGTACTTC.

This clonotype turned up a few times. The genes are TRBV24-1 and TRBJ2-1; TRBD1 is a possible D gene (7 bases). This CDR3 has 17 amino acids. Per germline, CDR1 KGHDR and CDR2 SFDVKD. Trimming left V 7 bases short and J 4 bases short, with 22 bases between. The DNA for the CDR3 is TGTGCCACCAGCCCAGGGGGGTTGGCACAGGGTTACAATGAGCAGTTCTTC. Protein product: CATSPGGLAQGYNEQFF.

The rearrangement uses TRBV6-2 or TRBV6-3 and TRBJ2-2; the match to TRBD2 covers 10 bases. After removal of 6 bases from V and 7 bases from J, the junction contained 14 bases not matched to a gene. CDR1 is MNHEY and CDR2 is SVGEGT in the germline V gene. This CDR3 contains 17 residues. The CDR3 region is CASRGTSGRALSGELFF. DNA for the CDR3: TGTGCCAGCAGGGGGACCAGCGGGAGGGCCTTGAGCGGGGAGCTGTTTTTT.

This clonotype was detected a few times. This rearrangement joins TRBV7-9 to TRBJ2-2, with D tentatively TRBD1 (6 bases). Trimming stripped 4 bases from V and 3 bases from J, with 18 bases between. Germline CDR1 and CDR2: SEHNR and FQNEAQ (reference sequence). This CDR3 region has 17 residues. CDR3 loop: CASSSPTGSAYTGELFF. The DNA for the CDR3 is TGTGCCAGCAGCTCCCCTACAGGGTCGGCGTACACCGGGGAGCTGTTTTTT.

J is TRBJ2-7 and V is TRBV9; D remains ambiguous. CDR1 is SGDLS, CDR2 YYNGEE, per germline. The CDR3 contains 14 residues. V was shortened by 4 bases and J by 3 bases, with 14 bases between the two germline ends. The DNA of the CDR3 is TGTGCCAGCAGCCCGGGTGTAGCTGGCTACGAGCAGTACTTC. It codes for CASSPGVAGYEQYF.

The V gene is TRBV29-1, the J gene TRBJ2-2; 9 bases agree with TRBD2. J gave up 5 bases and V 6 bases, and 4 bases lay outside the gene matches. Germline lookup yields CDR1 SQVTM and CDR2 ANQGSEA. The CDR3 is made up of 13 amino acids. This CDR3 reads CSVVREGTGELFF. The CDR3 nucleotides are TGCAGCGTGGTGCGGGAGGGAACCGGGGAGCTGTTTTTT.

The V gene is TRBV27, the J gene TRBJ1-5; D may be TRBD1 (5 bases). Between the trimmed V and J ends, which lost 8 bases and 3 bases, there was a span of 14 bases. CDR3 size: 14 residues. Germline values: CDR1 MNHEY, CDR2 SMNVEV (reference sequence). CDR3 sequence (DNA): TGTGCCAGCTCCCTCGGGGGGTTCAATCAGCCCCAGCATTTT. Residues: CASSLGGFNQPQHF.

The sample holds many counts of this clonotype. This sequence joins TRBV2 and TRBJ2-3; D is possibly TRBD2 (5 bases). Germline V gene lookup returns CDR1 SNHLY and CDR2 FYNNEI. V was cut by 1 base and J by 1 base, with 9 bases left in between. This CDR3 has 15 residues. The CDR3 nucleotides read TGTGCCAGCAGTGAAGGAGGGTACGGCACAGATACGCAGTATTTT. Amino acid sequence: CASSEGGYGTDTQYF.

CDR3 loop: CASSSGPQETQYF. For the CDR3, the DNA is TGTGCCAGCAGTTCGGGGCCCCAAGAGACCCAGTACTTC. The rearrangement uses TRBV28 and TRBJ2-5; perhaps D is TRBD1 or TRBD2 (5 bases each). The CDR3 sequence is 13 residues long. The V gene's germline CDR1 is MDHEN and CDR2 SYDVKM. V was pared by 4 bases and J by 1 base, with 7 bases between.

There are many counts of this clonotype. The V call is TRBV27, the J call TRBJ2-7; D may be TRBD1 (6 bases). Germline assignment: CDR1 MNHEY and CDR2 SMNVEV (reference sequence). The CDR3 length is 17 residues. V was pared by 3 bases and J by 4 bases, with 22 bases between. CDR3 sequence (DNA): TGTGCCAGCAGTTTGAATCTCGCCCAGGGGCTCCGGTACGAGCAGTACTTC. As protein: CASSLNLAQGLRYEQYF.

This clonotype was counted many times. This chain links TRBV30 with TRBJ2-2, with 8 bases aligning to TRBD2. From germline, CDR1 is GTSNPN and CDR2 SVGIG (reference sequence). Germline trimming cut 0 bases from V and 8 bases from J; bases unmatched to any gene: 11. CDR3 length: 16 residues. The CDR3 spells CAWSVLAGGPQGELFF. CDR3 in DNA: TGTGCCTGGAGTGTACTCGCGGGAGGCCCCCAAGGGGAGCTGTTTTTT.